This T cell receptor (beta chain) was sequenced for a study of blood T cell repertoires in COVID-19. Overall study context: In each case, the material was cDNA or gDNA derived from T cells, B-cell-depleted T cells, or PBMCs.

Trimming cost V 1 base and J 8 bases, with 14 bases left between them. CDR1 and CDR2 from the germline V gene are LGHDT and YNNKEL (reference sequence). The CDR3 is 14 amino acids. In the original processing: How many nucleated cells were present was estimated from reference gene primer amplification. TCRdb's table, derived via immunoSEQ multiplex PCR, lists solely in-frame clones and lacks some. V and J calls and clone size are those listed in that table; D and trimming were worked out from the DNA. Of a few hundred thousand clones in the sample, approximately 85% are singletons; the top ten hold approximately 1%. The age range of participants was about 18 to 95 years, with residence in about two dozen US areas. Either two negative PCRs, clearance, or symptom resolution qualified Cohort 3 donors as recovered.

Specimen: PBMCs or T cells enriched from blood (not recorded which). The sequence came from a woman aged 25 to 39 who had recovered from COVID-19. The V call is TRBV3-1 (or the pseudogene TRBV3-2), the J call TRBJ1-2; maybe TRBD1 (5 bases). CDR3 coding DNA: TGTGCCAGCAGCCAAGGGCTGGCAGGGATCGGCTACACCTTC. It is translated as CASSQGLAGIGYTF.